The 9 T cell receptor beta chains below were found in one sample sequenced in a study of T cells in Graves' hyperthyroidism and ophthalmopathy. TCR beta CDR3 regions were amplified from RNA transcripts. HTBI primers were employed in a first-round RT-PCR of the TCR CDR3. TCRdb independently ran MiXCR on the multiplex PCR reads; one entry per CDR3 protein. Found here are about 700,000 distinct CDR3 sequences, 11% to 15% of them singletons; the top ten hold 9.5% to 13%. The sequenced sample was blood. Receptors were obtained from a woman between 18 and 30 years old with Graves' hyperthyroidism.

In this sample, this clonotype turned up many times. J is TRBJ2-3 and V is TRBV11-1; weak D call: TRBD2 (5 bases). The V gene's germline CDR1 is SGHAT and CDR2 FQDESV (reference sequence). The germline V and J ends were trimmed by 4 bases and 2 bases, with 22 bases remaining between them. CDR3 length: 18 residues. The CDR3 sequence: CASSSLSIAIAHTDTQYF. DNA for the CDR3: TGTGCCAGCAGCTCCCTGAGTATAGCGATAGCCCACACAGATACGCAGTATTTT.

This clonotype was detected ten times or more. This chain uses TRBV14 with TRBJ1-1, with unresolved D. V was shortened by 3 bases and J by 3 bases, with 11 bases between the two germline ends. CDR1 SGHDN and CDR2 FVKESK come from the germline V gene. The CDR3 is 14 residues long. The DNA of the CDR3 is TGTGCCAGCAGCCAGATTGCCACACACACTGAAGCTTTCTTT. The encoded protein is CASSQIATHTEAFF.

At least ten counts were recorded for this clonotype. V and J are TRBV2 and TRBJ2-1; D is undetermined. The germline gives CDR1 SNHLY, CDR2 FYNNEI. The V end lost 3 bases, the J end lost 1 base, and 4 bases lay between the germline ends. The length of the CDR3 is 13 residues. CDR3 in DNA: TGTGCCAGCAGTGACGGATCCTACAATGAGCAGTTCTTC. Amino acid sequence: CASSDGSYNEQFF.

This clonotype was picked up a small number of times. The chain has TRBV19 and TRBJ2-1, with D unclear. V was cut by 3 bases and J by 0 bases, with 12 bases left in between. This CDR3 has 16 residues. CDR1 and CDR2 from the germline V gene are LNHDA and SQIVND (reference sequence). CDR3 sequence reads: CASSIWRLSSYNEQFF. In DNA form, the CDR3 reads TGTGCCAGTAGTATCTGGCGACTGAGCTCCTACAATGAGCAGTTCTTC.

The rearrangement uses TRBV19 and TRBJ2-3; 10 bases are shared with TRBD2. Germline CDR1 reads LNHDA; CDR2 reads SQIVND (reference sequence). The trim removed 8 bases at V and 4 bases at J, leaving 12 bases unmatched. The CDR3 contains 16 residues. This chain's CDR3 is CASRAGGPLRADTQYF. CDR3 in DNA: TGTGCCAGTCGAGCGGGAGGGCCCTTGCGAGCAGATACGCAGTATTTT.

Concerning this clonotype itself: Since a much larger clone is just one base distant, this may be a read error. No conserved phenylalanine or tryptophan is present at the end of the CDR3, so a read error is the likely explanation. J is TRBJ1-1 and V is TRBV28; D remains unclear. V was trimmed by 5 bases and J by 11 bases, leaving 12 bases between them. The CDR3 covers 11 residues. Per the germline V gene, CDR1 is MDHEN and CDR2 is SYDVKM. The CDR3 sequence: CASSLFPNAFL. In DNA, the CDR3 is TGTGCCAGCAGTCTCTTCCCAAATGCTTTCCTT.

This chain joins TRBV10-1 and TRBJ2-3, with D perhaps TRBD2 (6 bases). Germline V lookup: CDR1 WNHNN, CDR2 SYGVQD (reference sequence). This CDR3 comprises 18 residues. With 2 bases removed from V and 1 base from J, the gap between germline ends came to 19 bases. In DNA form, the CDR3 reads TGCGCCAGCAGTGAGGGGGGTGGAGCGGGTGAGGGCACAGATACGCAGTATTTT. It yields the protein CASSEGGGAGEGTDTQYF.

V usage is TRBV4-1 and J usage is TRBJ2-1; D possibly corresponds to TRBD2 (6 bases). There are 15 residues in the CDR3. Looked up from germline, CDR1 is MGHRA and CDR2 is YSYEKL. V was clipped by 1 base and J by 7 bases, with 14 bases between them. The CDR3 DNA reads TGCGCCAGCAGCCAAGTAGTGGCGGAGGGGAATGAGCAGTTCTTC. It is translated as CASSQVVAEGNEQFF.

This clonotype came up a few times. One junction end disagrees with the germline gene, perhaps due to a read error. The rearrangement uses TRBV6-2 or TRBV6-3 and TRBJ2-1; D is ambiguous. CDR3 length: 13 amino acids. Germline V gives CDR1 MNHEY, CDR2 SVGEGT. The CDR3 protein is CASSILGYSEQFF. The CDR3 DNA sequence: TGTGCCAGCAGCATCCTGGGGTACAGTGAGCAGTTCTTC.